This T cell receptor beta chain was captured in a study of ipilimumab plus nivolumab after autologous stem cell transplantation. Germline-derived CDR1 and CDR2 are GTSNPN and SVGIG (reference sequence). Trimming cost V 5 bases and J 6 bases, with 14 bases left between them. This CDR3 is built from 13 residues. This clone appeared once. Assay used: immunoSEQ multiplex PCR; TCRdb lists only in-frame clones, some missing. The profile shows about 83,000 clones, about 83% of them singletons. This sequence joins TRBV30 and TRBJ2-4; D is possibly TRBD2 (6 bases). Sequenced material: PBMCs, taken in a trial of ipilimumab plus nivolumab as post-transplant consolidation. This TCR derives from a male donor with diffuse large B-cell lymphoma. CDR3 nucleotides: TGTGCCTGGGTAGGGTCAGCGGGAAACATTCAGTACTTC. Protein product: CAWVGSAGNIQYF.